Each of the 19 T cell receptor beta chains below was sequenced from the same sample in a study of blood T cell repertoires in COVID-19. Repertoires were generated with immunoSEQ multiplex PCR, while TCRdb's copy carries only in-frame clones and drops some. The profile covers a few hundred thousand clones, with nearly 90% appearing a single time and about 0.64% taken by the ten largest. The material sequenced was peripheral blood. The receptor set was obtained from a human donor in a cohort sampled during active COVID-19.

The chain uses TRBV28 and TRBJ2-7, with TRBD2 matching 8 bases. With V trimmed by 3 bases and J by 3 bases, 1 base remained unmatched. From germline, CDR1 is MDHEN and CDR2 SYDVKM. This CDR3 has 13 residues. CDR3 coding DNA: TGTGCCAGCAGTTTGGGACTAGGCTACGAGCAGTACTTC. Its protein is CASSLGLGYEQYF.

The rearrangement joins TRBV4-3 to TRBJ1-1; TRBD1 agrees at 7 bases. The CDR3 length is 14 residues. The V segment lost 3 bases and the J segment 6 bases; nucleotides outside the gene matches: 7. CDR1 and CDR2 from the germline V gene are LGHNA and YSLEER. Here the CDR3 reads CASSQSDRMAEAFF. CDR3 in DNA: TGCGCCAGCAGCCAGTCGGACAGGATGGCTGAAGCTTTCTTT.

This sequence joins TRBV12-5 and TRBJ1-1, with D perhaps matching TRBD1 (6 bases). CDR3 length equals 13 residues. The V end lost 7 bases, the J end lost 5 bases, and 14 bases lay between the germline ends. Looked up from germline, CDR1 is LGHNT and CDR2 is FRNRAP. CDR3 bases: TGTGCTAGTGCCAGGGGCGAAGGGACTGAAGCTTTCTTT. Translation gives CASARGEGTEAFF.

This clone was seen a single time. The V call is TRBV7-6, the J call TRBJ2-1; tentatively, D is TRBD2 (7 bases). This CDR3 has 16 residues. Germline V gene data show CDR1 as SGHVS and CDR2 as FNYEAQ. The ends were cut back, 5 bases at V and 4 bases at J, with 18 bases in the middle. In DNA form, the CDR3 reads TGTGCCAGCAGCCCTAGGGTGGGGGGGCGGTACAATGAGCAGTTCTTC. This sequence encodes CASSPRVGGRYNEQFF.

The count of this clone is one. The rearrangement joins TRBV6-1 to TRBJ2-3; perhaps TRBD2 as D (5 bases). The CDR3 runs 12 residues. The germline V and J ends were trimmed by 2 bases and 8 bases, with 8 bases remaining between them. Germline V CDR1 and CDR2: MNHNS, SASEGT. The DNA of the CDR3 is TGTGCCAGCAGTGAACTAGCCGGTACGCAGTATTTT. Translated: CASSELAGTQYF.

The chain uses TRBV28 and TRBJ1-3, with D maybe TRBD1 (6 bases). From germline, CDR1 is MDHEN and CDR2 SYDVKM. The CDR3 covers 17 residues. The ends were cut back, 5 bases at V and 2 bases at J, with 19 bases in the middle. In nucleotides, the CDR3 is TGTGCCAGCAGTGAGGTCTCCGGGACACAAGCTGGAAACACCATATATTTT. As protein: CASSEVSGTQAGNTIYF.

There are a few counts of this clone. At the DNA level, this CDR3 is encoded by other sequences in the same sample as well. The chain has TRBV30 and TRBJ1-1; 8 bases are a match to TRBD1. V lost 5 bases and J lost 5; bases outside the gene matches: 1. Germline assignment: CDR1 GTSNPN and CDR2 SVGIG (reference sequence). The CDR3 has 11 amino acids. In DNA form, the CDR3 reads TGTGCCTGGGACAGGGGTACTGAAGCTTTCTTT. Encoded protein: CAWDRGTEAFF.

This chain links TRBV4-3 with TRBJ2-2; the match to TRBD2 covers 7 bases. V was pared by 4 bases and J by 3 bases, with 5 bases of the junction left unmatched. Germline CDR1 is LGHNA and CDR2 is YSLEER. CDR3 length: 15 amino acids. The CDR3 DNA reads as TGCGCCAGCAGCCCTGGACTAGGTGACACCGGGGAGCTGTTTTTT. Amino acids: CASSPGLGDTGELFF.

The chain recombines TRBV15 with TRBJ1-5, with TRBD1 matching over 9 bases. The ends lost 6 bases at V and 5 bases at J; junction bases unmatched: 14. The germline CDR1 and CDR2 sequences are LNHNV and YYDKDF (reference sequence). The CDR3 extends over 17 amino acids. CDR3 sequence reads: CATRKGQGVARDQPQHF. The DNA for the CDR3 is TGTGCCACCAGGAAGGGACAGGGCGTCGCTAGGGATCAGCCCCAGCATTTT.

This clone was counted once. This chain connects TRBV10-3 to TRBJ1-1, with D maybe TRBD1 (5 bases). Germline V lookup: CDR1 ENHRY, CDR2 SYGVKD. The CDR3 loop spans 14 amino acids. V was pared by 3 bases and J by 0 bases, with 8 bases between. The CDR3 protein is CAISDAGVNTEAFF. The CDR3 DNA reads TGTGCCATCAGTGATGCGGGGGTGAACACTGAAGCTTTCTTT.

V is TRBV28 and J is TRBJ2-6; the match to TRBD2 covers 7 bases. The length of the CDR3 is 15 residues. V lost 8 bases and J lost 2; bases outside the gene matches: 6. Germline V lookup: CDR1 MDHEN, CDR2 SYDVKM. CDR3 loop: CASVLGGAGANVLTF. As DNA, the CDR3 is TGTGCCAGCGTCCTGGGGGGGGCTGGGGCCAACGTCCTGACTTTC.

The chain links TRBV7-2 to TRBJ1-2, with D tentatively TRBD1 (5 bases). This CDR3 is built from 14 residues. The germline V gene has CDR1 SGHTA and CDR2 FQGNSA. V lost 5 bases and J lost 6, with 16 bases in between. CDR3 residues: CASSPGMGGHGYTF. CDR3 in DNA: TGTGCCAGCAGCCCAGGGATGGGGGGACATGGCTACACCTTC.

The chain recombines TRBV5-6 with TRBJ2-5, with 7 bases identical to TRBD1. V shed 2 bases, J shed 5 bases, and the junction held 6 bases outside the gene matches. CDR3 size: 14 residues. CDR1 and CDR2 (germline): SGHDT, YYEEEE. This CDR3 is CASSFRDSMETQYF. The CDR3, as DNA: TGTGCCAGCAGCTTCCGGGACAGTATGGAGACCCAGTACTTC.

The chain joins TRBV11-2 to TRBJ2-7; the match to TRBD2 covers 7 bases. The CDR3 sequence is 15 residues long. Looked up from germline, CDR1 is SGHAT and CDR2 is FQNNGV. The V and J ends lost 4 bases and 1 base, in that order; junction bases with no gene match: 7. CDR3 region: CASSYLSGGSYEQYF. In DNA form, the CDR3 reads TGTGCCAGCAGCTACCTTTCGGGGGGATCCTACGAGCAGTACTTC.

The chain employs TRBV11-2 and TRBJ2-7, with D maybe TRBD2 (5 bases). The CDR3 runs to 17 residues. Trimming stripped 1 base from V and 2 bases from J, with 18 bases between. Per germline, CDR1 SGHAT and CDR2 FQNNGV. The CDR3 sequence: CASSLGRSQRLTYEQYF. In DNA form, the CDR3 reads TGTGCCAGCAGCTTAGGGAGGTCACAGAGGCTCACCTACGAGCAGTACTTC.

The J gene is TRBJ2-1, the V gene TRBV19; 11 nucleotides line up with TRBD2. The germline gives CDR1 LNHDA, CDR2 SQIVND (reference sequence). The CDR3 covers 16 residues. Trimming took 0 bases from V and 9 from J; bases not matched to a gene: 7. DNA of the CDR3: TGTGCCAGTAGTATAGATCACCCTAGCGGGGGGCCTGAGCAGTTCTTC. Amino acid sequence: CASSIDHPSGGPEQFF.

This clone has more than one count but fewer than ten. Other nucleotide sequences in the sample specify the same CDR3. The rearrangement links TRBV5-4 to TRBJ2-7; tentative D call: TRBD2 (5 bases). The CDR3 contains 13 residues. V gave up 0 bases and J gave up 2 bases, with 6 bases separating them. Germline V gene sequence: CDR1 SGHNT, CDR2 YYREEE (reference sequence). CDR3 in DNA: TGTGCCAGCAGCTTGGCCGGGACCTACGAGCAGTACTTC. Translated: CASSLAGTYEQYF.

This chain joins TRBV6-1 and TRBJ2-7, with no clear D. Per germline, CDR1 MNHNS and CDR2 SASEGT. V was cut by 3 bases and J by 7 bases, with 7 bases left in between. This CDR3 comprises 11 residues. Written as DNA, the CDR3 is TGTGCCAGCAGTGATCGTAGAGAGCAGTACTTC. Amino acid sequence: CASSDRREQYF.

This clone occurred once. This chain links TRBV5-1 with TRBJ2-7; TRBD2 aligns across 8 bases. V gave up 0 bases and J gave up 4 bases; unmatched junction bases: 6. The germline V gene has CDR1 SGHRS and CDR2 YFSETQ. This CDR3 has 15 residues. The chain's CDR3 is CASSLVSGSSYEQYF. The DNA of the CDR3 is TGCGCCAGCAGCTTGGTGAGCGGGAGCAGTTACGAGCAGTACTTC.